Listed here is a single T cell receptor beta chain. These data belong to a study of blood T cell repertoires in COVID-19. Study as a whole: Sites across the United States, Italy and Spain contributed samples from acute and convalescent COVID-19. Sources were T cells, B-cell-depleted T cells, or PBMCs; the material itself was cDNA or gDNA.

Authors' methods: Reference gene primers were amplified, and this amplification served to estimate nucleated cell counts. Sequencing was performed with immunoSEQ multiplex PCR; in TCRdb, only in-frame clones are kept and a portion is missing. D and trimming were read from the DNA, whereas the V and J calls and clone size are those reported in that table. Altogether about 240,000 clones are present, about four fifths being singletons, with the ten largest covering over 7.5%. Germline V gene sequence: CDR1 SNHLY, CDR2 FYNNEI. V dropped 6 bases and J dropped 3 bases, with 12 bases sitting between them. The CDR3 runs 14 residues.

What was sequenced was peripheral blood. The origin of this receptor is a woman older than 75 with acute or convalescent COVID-19. The genes are TRBV2 and TRBJ2-4, with a weak D call TRBD2 (6 bases). The CDR3 is CASRREQGKNIQYF. The CDR3 coding sequence is TGTGCCAGCAGACGGGAGCAGGGCAAAAACATTCAGTACTTC.